Listed below are T cell receptor beta chains from one sample, sequenced in a study of cytomegalovirus exposure and HLA in healthy donors. The method was immunoSEQ multiplex PCR; TCRdb's version includes in-frame clones alone and lacks a portion of them. There are hundreds of thousands of clones in the sample; around 83% occur only once, and about 1.4% lies in the top ten. The specimen sequenced was PBMCs. These receptors all come from a girl between 5 and 17 years old in good health and CMV-seronegative. The CDR3 runs from the conserved cysteine through the conserved F or W. A D gene is named only where the DNA matches it firmly. Only part of the rows carry a size: once, few, many, or a class if the clone is expanded.

NA | TRBJ2-7 | 14 | TRBV9 | NA | TGTGCCAGCAGCGCGGACACATCCTCCTACGAGCAGTACTTC | CASSADTSSYEQYF
NA | TRBJ1-2 | 18 | TRBV6-1 | NA | TGTGCCAGCAGTGAAATGGGGCTGGGCTGGGCAGTAAGCTATGGCTACACCTTC | CASSEMGLGWAVSYGYTF
NA | TRBJ2-7 | 19 | TRBV7-2 | TRBD2 | TGTGCCAGCAGCTTAGCCCCATTATCGGGACTAGCGGAATACTACGAGCAGTACTTC | CASSLAPLSGLAEYYEQYF
NA | TRBJ1-4 | 16 | TRBV4-3 | TRBD1 | TGCGCCAGCAGCCAGCTAGGGGACAGGCCTACCGAAAAACTGTTTTTT | CASSQLGDRPTEKLFF
NA | TRBJ2-3 | 15 | TRBV7-2 | NA | TGTGCCAGCAGCCTAGACTATCTATCCACAGATACGCAGTATTTT | CASSLDYLSTDTQYF
once | TRBJ2-7 | 15 | TRBV19 | TRBD2 | TGTGCCAGTACTCCGGGACTAGCGGGGGCGGGCGAGCAGTACTTC | CASTPGLAGAGEQYF
once | TRBJ1-6 | 15 | TRBV21-1 | NA | TGTGCCAGCAGCACATGGACAGGGGATTATTCACCCCTCCACTTT | CASSTWTGDYSPLHF
NA | TRBJ1-3 | 13 | TRBV6-6 | NA | TGTGCCAGCAGTTACTCGAGCGGAAACACCATATATTTT | CASSYSSGNTIYF
NA | TRBJ2-5 | 13 | TRBV7-6 | NA | TGTGCCAGCAGCTCCGGGGGGCGGGAGACCCAGTACTTC | CASSSGGRETQYF
NA | TRBJ2-7 | 15 | TRBV6-1 | TRBD1 | TGTGCCAGCAGGGAGACCGGGACAGGTCTATACGAGCAGTACTTC | CASRETGTGLYEQYF
NA | TRBJ2-7 | 14 | TRBV4-3 | TRBD1 | TGCGCCAGCAGCCCGGACAGGGGGGCCTACGAGCAGTACTTC | CASSPDRGAYEQYF
NA | TRBJ2-3 | 12 | TRBV2 | NA | TGTGCCAGCAGCCACGAAGCGGATACGCAGTATTTT | CASSHEADTQYF
NA | TRBJ1-1 | 14 | TRBV5-1 | NA | TGCGCCAGCAGCTTGGCCGTATGGAACACTGAAGCTTTCTTT | CASSLAVWNTEAFF
few | TRBJ2-2 | 18 | TRBV7-3 | TRBD2 | TGTGCCAGCAGCTTAATTCGTCAGGGAGCGGGAGGGCCAGGGGAGCTGTTTTTT | CASSLIRQGAGGPGELFF
NA | TRBJ1-2 | 16 | TRBV19 | NA | TGTGCCAGTAGGACTGACTCGGGGGGCGTTATCTATGGCTACACCTTC | CASRTDSGGVIYGYTF
NA | TRBJ2-5 | 14 | TRBV7-8 | NA | TGTGCCAGCAGCTTAGCTGCAGGGGTAGAGACCCAGTACTTC | CASSLAAGVETQYF
NA | TRBJ1-5 | 15 | TRBV5-6 | NA | TGTGCCAGCAGCTTGACCGGGCCCCCAGGGCAGCCCCAGCATTTT | CASSLTGPPGQPQHF
NA | TRBJ2-7 | 15 | TRBV2 | NA | TGTGCCAGCAGTGAAGGGGCCTCCACCACCTACGAGCAGTACTTC | CASSEGASTTYEQYF
once | TRBJ2-5 | 16 | TRBV25-1 | NA | TGTGCCAGCAGTGGGGGGCCCGGGCGAATACAAGAGACCCAGTACTTC | CASSGGPGRIQETQYF
few | TRBJ1-1 | 14 | TRBV5-1 | TRBD1 | TGCGCCAGCAGTCGCGACAGGGGTGTCACTGAAGCTTTCTTT | CASSRDRGVTEAFF
NA | TRBJ2-1 | 15 | TRBV9 | TRBD1 | TGTGCCAGCAGCGTAGGGGACAGGGTAGATAATGAGCAGTTCTTC | CASSVGDRVDNEQFF
NA | TRBJ1-5 | 15 | TRBV28 | TRBD1 | TGTGCCAGCAAACAGGGCCCAGGGGGTGTTCAGCCCCAGCATTTT | CASKQGPGGVQPQHF
NA | TRBJ1-2 | 13 | TRBV19 | TRBD1 | TGTGCCAGTGGCAACAGGGGGCAGGAGGGCTACACCTTC | CASGNRGQEGYTF
NA | TRBJ2-7 | 14 | TRBV2 | NA | TGTGCCAGCAGAGACAGGCCCCAGACCTACGAGCAGTACTTC | CASRDRPQTYEQYF
NA | TRBJ2-5 | 13 | TRBV7-2 | TRBD2 | TGTGCCAGCAGCTTGTCGGGGGGAGAGACCCAGTACTTC | CASSLSGGETQYF
NA | TRBJ1-5 | 17 | TRBV19 | TRBD1 | TGTGCCAGTGGGAGACAGGGGTTAATCGATGTTAATCAGCCCCAGCATTTT | CASGRQGLIDVNQPQHF
NA | TRBJ1-1 | 12 | TRBV5-4 | NA | TGTGCCAGCAGCTTCCGGGACATTGAAGCTTTCTTT | CASSFRDIEAFF
NA | TRBJ1-2 | 14 | TRBV28 | TRBD1 | TGTGCCAGCAGTCCGGGACAGCAAAGCTATGGCTACACCTTC | CASSPGQQSYGYTF
NA | TRBJ2-7 | 12 | TRBV18 | NA | TGTGCCAGCTCACTGCGACAGGACCCTCCAAACTTC | CASSLRQDPPNF
NA | TRBJ1-1 | 14 | TRBV5-4 | TRBD1 | TGTGCCAGCAGCCCGCGACAGGGACTGGATGAAGCTTTCTTT | CASSPRQGLDEAFF
NA | TRBJ2-1 | 14 | TRBV5-4 | NA | TGTGCCAGCAGCCTTGGCCGGGGTGGGAATGAGCAGTTCTTC | CASSLGRGGNEQFF
NA | TRBJ2-1 | 17 | TRBV19 | NA | TGTGCCAGTAGTCTGGTGATCAGGACTGGATCCTACAATGAGCAGTTCTTC | CASSLVIRTGSYNEQFF
NA | TRBJ1-4 | 15 | TRBV6-4 | NA | TGTGCCAGCAGTGACTTTGACAGCCCCTTTGAAAAACTGTTTTTT | CASSDFDSPFEKLFF
NA | TRBJ2-7 | 16 | TRBV15 | TRBD1 | TGTGCCACCAGCAGAAAGACCGGGACAGGGTACTACGAGCAGTACTTC | CATSRKTGTGYYEQYF
NA | TRBJ2-1 | 16 | TRBV7-2 | NA | TGTGCCAGCAGCTTAGTAGGGGCCAAAACCTACAATGAGCAGTTCTTC | CASSLVGAKTYNEQFF
NA | TRBJ1-5 | 13 | TRBV10-3 | NA | TGTGCCATCAGTGAGTCGCCGGATCAGCCCCAGCATTTT | CAISESPDQPQHF
NA | TRBJ1-2 | 14 | TRBV9 | TRBD1 | TGTGCCAGCAGCGCCCGGGACAGGGTGGTCGGCTACACCTTC | CASSARDRVVGYTF
NA | TRBJ2-1 | 13 | TRBV29-1 | TRBD2 | TGCAGCGTTCGAAGCGGGAGGGAGAATGAGCAGTTCTTC | CSVRSGRENEQFF
NA | TRBJ2-7 | 15 | TRBV7-9 | TRBD1 | TGTGCCAGCATCAAACCGGGACAGGGGGTCCACGAGCAGTACTTC | CASIKPGQGVHEQYF
NA | TRBJ2-1 | 20 | TRBV5-1 | TRBD2 | TGCGCCAGCAGCTCAAAACCGGGACTAGCGGGTAGAAGCTCCTACAATGAGCAGTTCTTC | CASSSKPGLAGRSSYNEQFF
NA | TRBJ2-3 | 13 | TRBV5-1 | NA | TGCGCCAGCAGCTTGGGATCGGGGGATACGCAGTATTTT | CASSLGSGDTQYF
NA | TRBJ2-7 | 17 | TRBV4-3 | TRBD1 | TGCGCCAGCAGCCAAGACCCGATCCGGGACAGCTCCTACGAGCAGTACTTC | CASSQDPIRDSSYEQYF
NA | TRBJ2-7 | 14 | TRBV25-1 | NA | TGTGCCAGCTCACCCGGCGGGGAGCGGAACGAGCAGTACTTC | CASSPGGERNEQYF
NA | TRBJ1-5 | 18 | TRBV19 | NA | TGTGCCAGTAGTATAGCCCGGGCCCGGGGAGCAAGCAATCAGCCCCAGCATTTT | CASSIARARGASNQPQHF
NA | TRBJ2-1 | 14 | TRBV29-1 | NA | TGCACCGGGGAGGAGGAGGGAACGGGGAATGAGCAGTTCTTC | CTGEEEGTGNEQFF
NA | TRBJ2-7 | 15 | TRBV27 | TRBD1 | TGTGCCAGCAGTTCGCCCGGGACAGCCTCCTACGAGCAGTACTTC | CASSSPGTASYEQYF